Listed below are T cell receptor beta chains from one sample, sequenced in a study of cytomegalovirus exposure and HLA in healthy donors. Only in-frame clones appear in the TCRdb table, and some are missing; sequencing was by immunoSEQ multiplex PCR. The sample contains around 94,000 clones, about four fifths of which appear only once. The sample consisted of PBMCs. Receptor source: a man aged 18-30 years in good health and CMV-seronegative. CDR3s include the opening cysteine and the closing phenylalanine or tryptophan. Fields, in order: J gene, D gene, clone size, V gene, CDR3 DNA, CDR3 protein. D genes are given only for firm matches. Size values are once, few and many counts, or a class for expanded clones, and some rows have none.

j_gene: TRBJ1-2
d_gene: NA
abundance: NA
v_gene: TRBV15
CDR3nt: TGTGCCACCAGCAGAGAGCCAGGGGACGTTAACTATGGCTACACCTTC
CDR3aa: CATSREPGDVNYGYTF

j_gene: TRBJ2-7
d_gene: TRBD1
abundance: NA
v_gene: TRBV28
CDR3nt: TGTGCCAGCAGCTGGCCGGGACAGGGGGCATACGAGCAGTACTTC
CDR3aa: CASSWPGQGAYEQYF

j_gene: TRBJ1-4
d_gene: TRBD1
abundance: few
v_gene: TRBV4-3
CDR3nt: TGCGCCAGCAGCCAAGGGGCCGGGACAGGGGTGGAAAAACTGTTTTTT
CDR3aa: CASSQGAGTGVEKLFF

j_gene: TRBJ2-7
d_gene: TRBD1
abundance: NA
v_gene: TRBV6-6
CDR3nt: TGTGCCATAGGACAGGGCCCGTCGGGTGGCTACGAGCAGTACTTC
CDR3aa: CAIGQGPSGGYEQYF

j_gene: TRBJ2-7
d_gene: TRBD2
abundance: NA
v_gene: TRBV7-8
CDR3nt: TGTGCCAGCAGCTTAGCGCCCGGGAGGGACTACGAGCAGTACTTC
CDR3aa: CASSLAPGRDYEQYF

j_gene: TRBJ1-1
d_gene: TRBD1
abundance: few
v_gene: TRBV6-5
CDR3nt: TGTGCCAGCAGTTTAAGGGCAGGGGGGACTGAAGCTTTCTTT
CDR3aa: CASSLRAGGTEAFF

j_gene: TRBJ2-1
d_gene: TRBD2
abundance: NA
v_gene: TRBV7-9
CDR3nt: TGTGCCAGCAGCTTAGGGACTAGCGGCTACAATGAGCAGTTCTTC
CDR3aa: CASSLGTSGYNEQFF

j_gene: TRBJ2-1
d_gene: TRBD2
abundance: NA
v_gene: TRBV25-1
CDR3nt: TGTGCCAGCAGTGAATATAAACTAGCGGGAGGTTCCCACAATGAGCAGTTCTTC
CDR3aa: CASSEYKLAGGSHNEQFF

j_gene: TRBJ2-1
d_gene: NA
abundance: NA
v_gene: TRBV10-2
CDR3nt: TGCGCCAGCGGGTGGGGGGTTGATGAGCAGTTCTTC
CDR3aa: CASGWGVDEQFF

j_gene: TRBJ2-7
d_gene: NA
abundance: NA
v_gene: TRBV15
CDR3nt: TGTGCCACCAGCAGAGATGTCAGGGACTACGAGCAGTACTTC
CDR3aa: CATSRDVRDYEQYF

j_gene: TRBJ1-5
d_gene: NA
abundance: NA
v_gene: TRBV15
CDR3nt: TGTGCCACCAGCAGAGATTATAGGGAGCGGGGCAATCAGCCCCAGCATTTT
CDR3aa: CATSRDYRERGNQPQHF

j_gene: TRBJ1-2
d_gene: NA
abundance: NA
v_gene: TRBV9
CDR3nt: TGTGCCAGCAGCGTAGATCCCAGACTCCCAAACACCTTC
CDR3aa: CASSVDPRLPNTF

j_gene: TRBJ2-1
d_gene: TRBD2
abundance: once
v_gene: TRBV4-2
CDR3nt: TGTGCCAGCAGCCAACCAAACGGGGGACTAGCGGGAGGTGAGCAGTTCTTC
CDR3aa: CASSQPNGGLAGGEQFF

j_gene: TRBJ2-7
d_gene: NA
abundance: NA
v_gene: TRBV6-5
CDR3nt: TGTGCCAGCAGTTACAAATGGACAGTCTACGAGCAGTACTTC
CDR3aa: CASSYKWTVYEQYF

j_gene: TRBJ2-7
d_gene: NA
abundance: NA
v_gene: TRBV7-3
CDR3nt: TGTGCCAGCAGCTTAAACGGGCGGGGGCAGTCCGAGCAGTACTTC
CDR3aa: CASSLNGRGQSEQYF

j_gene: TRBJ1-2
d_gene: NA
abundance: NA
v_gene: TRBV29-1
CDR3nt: TGCAGCGTTGAAGACTGGGGCGCAGGTTTAGGAGGCTACACCTTC
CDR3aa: CSVEDWGAGLGGYTF

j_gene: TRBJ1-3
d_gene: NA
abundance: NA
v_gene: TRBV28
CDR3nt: TGTGCCAGCAGTCCTTACGACAGCACGATTGCTGGAAACACCATATATTTT
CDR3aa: CASSPYDSTIAGNTIYF

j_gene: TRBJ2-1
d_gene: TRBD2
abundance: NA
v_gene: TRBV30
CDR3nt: TGTGCCTGGAGGGTAGTTGTGGGACTAATCTCCTACAATGAGCAGTTCTTC
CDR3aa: CAWRVVVGLISYNEQFF

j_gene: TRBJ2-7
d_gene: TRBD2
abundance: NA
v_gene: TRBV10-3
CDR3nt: TGTGCCATCAGGATTAGCAGCGGGACTTCCGAGCAGTACTTC
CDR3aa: CAIRISSGTSEQYF

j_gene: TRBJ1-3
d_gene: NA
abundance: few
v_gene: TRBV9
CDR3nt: TGTGCCAGCAGCAATACAGGGTCTTCTGGAAACACCATATATTTT
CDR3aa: CASSNTGSSGNTIYF

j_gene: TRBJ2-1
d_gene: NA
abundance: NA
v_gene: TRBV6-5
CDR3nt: TGTGCGGCTAAGGGGTACAATGAGCAGTTCTTC
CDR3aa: CAAKGYNEQFF

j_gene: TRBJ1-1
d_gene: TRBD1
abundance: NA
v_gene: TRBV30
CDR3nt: TGTGCCTGGAGTAGGGGGACAGGGGGTGTAGGGACTGAAGCTTTCTTT
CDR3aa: CAWSRGTGGVGTEAFF

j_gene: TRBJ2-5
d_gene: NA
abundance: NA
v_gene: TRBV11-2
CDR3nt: TGTGCCAGCAGCCCCCCGGGTTTTAGCAGTTTCCAAGAGACCCAGTACTTC
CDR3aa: CASSPPGFSSFQETQYF

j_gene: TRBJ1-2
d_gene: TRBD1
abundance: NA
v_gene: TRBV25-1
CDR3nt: TGTGCCAGCAGGGACGGGACAGGGGCCTATGGCTACACCTTC
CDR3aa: CASRDGTGAYGYTF

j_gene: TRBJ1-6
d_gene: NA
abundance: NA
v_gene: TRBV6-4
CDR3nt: TGTGCCAGCAGAACGGGACAAATTAATTCACCCCTCCACTTT
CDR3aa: CASRTGQINSPLHF

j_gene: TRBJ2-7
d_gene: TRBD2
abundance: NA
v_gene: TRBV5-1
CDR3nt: TGCGCCAGCAGCGGGACTAGGAAACTTGAGCAGTACTTC
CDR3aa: CASSGTRKLEQYF

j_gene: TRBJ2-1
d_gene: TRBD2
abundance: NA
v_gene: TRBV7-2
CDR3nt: TGTGCCAGCAGCTTGAGGCTAGCGGGAGGGCCTAGTTCGAATGAGCAGTTCTTC
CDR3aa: CASSLRLAGGPSSNEQFF